The 14 T cell receptor beta chains presented below share a single source sample, sequenced in a study of T cells after yellow fever vaccination. TCRdb analysed the 5' RACE reads with MiXCR anew, one entry per CDR3 protein. Among 100,000 to 150,000 distinct CDR3 sequences listed, 15% were seen once. Sequenced here: CD8+ T cells sorted from PBMCs, sampled 5 days after the yellow fever booster vaccination. The receptor source for this set is a man aged 18 to 29 who received the YFV17D yellow fever vaccine.

J is TRBJ2-2 and V is TRBV24-1; D call uncertain. This CDR3 is built from 11 residues. Germline assignment: CDR1 KGHDR and CDR2 SFDVKD. Trimming shortened V by 9 bases and J by 6 bases, and 7 bases separated the two germline ends. The CDR3: CATARAGELFF. CDR3 in DNA: TGTGCCACCGCACGGGCCGGGGAGCTGTTTTTT.

This chain links TRBV10-2 with TRBJ1-3, with D possibly matching TRBD1 (5 bases). V lost 4 bases to trimming and J lost 7 bases, with 14 bases between them. CDR1 is WSHSY and CDR2 is SAAADI in the germline V gene. This CDR3 contains 14 residues. The CDR3 reads CASSGTSSGNTIYF. The CDR3 DNA follows: TGCGCCAGCAGTGGGACATCCTCAGGGAACACCATATATTTT.

The J gene is TRBJ2-6, the V gene TRBV6-4, with D tentatively TRBD2 (6 bases). Germline V lookup: CDR1 MRHNA, CDR2 SNTAGT. V was pared by 0 bases and J by 0 bases, with 9 bases between. The CDR3 consists of 17 residues. This CDR3 reads CASSDSPGGSGANVLTF. DNA for the CDR3: TGTGCCAGCAGTGACTCCCCCGGGGGCTCTGGGGCCAACGTCCTGACTTTC.

In this sample, this clonotype turned up a few times. The V gene is TRBV29-1, the J gene TRBJ2-7; D is perhaps TRBD2 (6 bases). This CDR3 is built from 13 residues. The V gene lost 4 bases and the J gene lost 4 bases, with 14 bases spanning the gap. Germline V lookup: CDR1 SQVTM, CDR2 ANQGSEA. The CDR3 here is CSVGWGETYEQYF. The CDR3 DNA follows: TGCAGCGTTGGCTGGGGGGAGACGTACGAGCAGTACTTC.

This clonotype has more than one count but fewer than ten. The chain links TRBV29-1 to TRBJ2-7; TRBD1 aligns across 9 bases. Germline CDR1 and CDR2: SQVTM and ANQGSEA. V lost 5 bases to trimming and J lost 1 base; unmatched junction nucleotides: 3. This CDR3 comprises 13 residues. CDR3 in amino acids: CSVQTGGSYEQYF. CDR3 bases: TGCAGCGTTCAGACAGGGGGATCCTACGAGCAGTACTTC.

This clonotype has more than one count but fewer than ten. This sequence joins TRBV11-2 and TRBJ2-1; TRBD1 might be the D (5 bases). Per germline, CDR1 SGHAT and CDR2 FQNNGV. Trimming removed 5 bases at V and 7 bases at J, with 18 bases between. The CDR3 has 15 amino acids. The CDR3 spells CASSLVGALKNEQFF. The CDR3 nucleotides read TGTGCCAGCAGCCTGGTAGGGGCCCTAAAAAATGAGCAGTTCTTC.

This clonotype was counted between two and nine times. The V and J genes are TRBV29-1 and TRBJ2-1, with D maybe TRBD2 (5 bases). V was trimmed by 7 bases and J by 6 bases, leaving 19 bases between them. Germline values: CDR1 SQVTM, CDR2 ANQGSEA. CDR3 size: 14 residues. The CDR3 is CSAVQASSGNEQFF. CDR3 sequence (DNA): TGCAGCGCGGTTCAAGCTAGCTCGGGCAATGAGCAGTTCTTC.

This chain links TRBV20-1 with TRBJ1-6; the D is unclear. CDR1 and CDR2 from the germline V gene are DFQATT and SNEGSKA (reference sequence). Trimming took off 3 bases at V and 0 bases at J, with 6 bases between the two ends. The CDR3 contains 14 residues. DNA for the CDR3: TGCAGTGCTAGCCCCAGCTCCTATAATTCACCCCTCCACTTT. Translation gives CSASPSSYNSPLHF.

The chain is built from TRBV10-3 and TRBJ1-5; TRBD1 matches at 8 bases. The CDR3 is 14 residues long. Germline V CDR1 and CDR2: ENHRY, SYGVKD. Unmatched junction bases numbered 4, after V lost 2 bases and J lost 7 bases. This CDR3 reads CAISERTGRQPQHF. The CDR3 coding sequence is TGTGCCATCAGTGAGAGGACAGGGCGACAGCCCCAGCATTTT.

This clonotype was detected only a few times. The rearrangement joins TRBV6-5 to TRBJ2-6, with D perhaps TRBD1 or TRBD2 (6 bases each). The germline CDR1 and CDR2 sequences are MNHEY and SVGAGI. With 7 bases removed from V and 0 bases from J, the gap between germline ends came to 16 bases. The length of the CDR3 is 17 residues. The CDR3 coding sequence is TGTGCCAGCACCCTATGGGGGGCCCTCTCTGGGGCCAACGTCCTGACTTTC. Its translation: CASTLWGALSGANVLTF.

The rearrangement links TRBV4-1 to TRBJ2-3; 11 nucleotides match TRBD2. This CDR3 is built from 16 residues. The germline CDR1 and CDR2 sequences are MGHRA and YSYEKL. V dropped 1 base and J dropped 2; count of bases not matched to a gene: 2. CDR3 bases: TGCGCCAGCAGCCAAGTGGGACTAGCGGCCACAGATACGCAGTATTTT. Translation gives CASSQVGLAATDTQYF.

J is TRBJ1-3 and V is TRBV6-2 or TRBV6-3; D call uncertain. Trimming shortened V by 0 bases and J by 3 bases, and 3 bases separated the two germline ends. From germline, CDR1 is MNHEY and CDR2 SVGEGT. This CDR3 has 13 amino acids. This chain's CDR3 is CASSYSSGNTIYF. CDR3 DNA sequence: TGTGCCAGCAGTTACTCGAGTGGAAACACCATATATTTT.

The CDR3 coding sequence is TGTGCCATCGGGACTAGCGGGGGCTATGAGCAGTTCTTC. Translated: CAIGTSGGYEQFF. The chain is built from TRBV6-1 and TRBJ2-1, with TRBD2 matching 14 bases. The CDR3 totals 13 residues. Germline V gene sequence: CDR1 MNHNS, CDR2 SASEGT. The ends lost 10 bases at V and 8 bases at J; junction bases unmatched: 4.

This clonotype was recorded many times. The chain combines TRBV4-1 with TRBJ2-7, with D possibly TRBD2 on 6 matching bases. Deletions cut 7 bases from V and 0 bases from J, with 13 bases between. This CDR3 has 14 amino acids. Germline-derived CDR1 and CDR2 are MGHRA and YSYEKL. This CDR3 reads CASTTVRGSYEQYF. The CDR3 coding sequence is TGCGCCAGCACGACCGTGCGGGGCTCCTACGAGCAGTACTTC.